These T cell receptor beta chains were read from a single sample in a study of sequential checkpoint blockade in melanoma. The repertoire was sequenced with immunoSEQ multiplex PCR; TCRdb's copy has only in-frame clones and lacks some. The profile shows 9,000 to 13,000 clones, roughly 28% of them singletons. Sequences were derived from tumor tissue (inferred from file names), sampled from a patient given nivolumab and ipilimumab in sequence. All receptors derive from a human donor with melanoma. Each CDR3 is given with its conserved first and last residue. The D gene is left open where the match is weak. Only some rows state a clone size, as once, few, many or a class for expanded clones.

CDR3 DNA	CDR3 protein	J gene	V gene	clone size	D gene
TGTGCCAGCAGCTTAGTTCCCCCTGCTAGCGGGGGATTTTACGAGCAGTACTTC	CASSLVPPASGGFYEQYF	TRBJ2-7	TRBV11-3	many	TRBD2
TGTGCCAGCAGCCTATATCGGGGAATAAGCTCTGGAAACACCATATATTTT	CASSLYRGISSGNTIYF	TRBJ1-3	TRBV14	.	.
TGCGCCAGCAGCAACCGGGACCCCGGGGCTGGAAACACCATATATTTT	CASSNRDPGAGNTIYF	TRBJ1-3	TRBV5-1	.	.
TGTGCCTGGAGTGTGACCACAACTAATGAAAAACTGTTTTTT	CAWSVTTTNEKLFF	TRBJ1-4	TRBV30	few	.
TGTGCCAGCAGCTCCTTCGAACGGCCCTACGAGCAGTACTTC	CASSSFERPYEQYF	TRBJ2-7	TRBV11-3	few	.
TGTGCCAGCAGTGTGGACATCTACAATGAGCAGTTCTTC	CASSVDIYNEQFF	TRBJ2-1	TRBV9	.	.
TGTGCCAGCTCACCCCCAACAGCGGGGGCCACAGATACGCAGTATTTT	CASSPPTAGATDTQYF	TRBJ2-3	TRBV18	.	TRBD2
TGTGCCAGTATAGTTGGTCAGCCCCAGCATTTT	CASIVGQPQHF	TRBJ1-5	TRBV19	few	.
TGTGCCAGCAGCTTCCTAGAGGGTGAGCAGTTCTTC	CASSFLEGEQFF	TRBJ2-1	TRBV9	many	.
TGCGCCAGCAGCTTGGACGGGACGTCCTTGGAGGGCTACACCTTC	CASSLDGTSLEGYTF	TRBJ1-2	TRBV5-1	.	.
TGTGCCAGCAGAGACAGGGGGGATCAGCCCCAGCATTTT	CASRDRGDQPQHF	TRBJ1-5	TRBV6-7	.	TRBD1
TGTGCCAGCACCCCCGGCGGGGGCGGCAATCAGCCCCAGCATTTT	CASTPGGGGNQPQHF	TRBJ1-5	TRBV6-8	few	.
TGTGCCAGCAGCTTGACAGGGACGCGTTCACCCCTCCACTTT	CASSLTGTRSPLHF	TRBJ1-6	TRBV11-3	many	TRBD1
TGTGCCAGCAGTGAGGGGAGGGGGTCGAGAGAGCAGTACTTC	CASSEGRGSREQYF	TRBJ2-7	TRBV6-8	few	.
TGCGCCAGCAGCCAAGATAAGGGTTTGTATTCACCCCTCCACTTT	CASSQDKGLYSPLHF	TRBJ1-6	TRBV4-1	many	.
TGTGCCAGCAGCCTCTCGAGGGACTGGAACAATGAGCAGTTCTTC	CASSLSRDWNNEQFF	TRBJ2-1	TRBV11-3	.	.
TGCGCCAGCAGCCAAGAGAGGACTAGCGGGGGCCTACCCTACACAGATACGCAGTATTTT	CASSQERTSGGLPYTDTQYF	TRBJ2-3	TRBV4-1	.	TRBD2
TGTGCCAGCAGCCCCGGACGGGGTCCGGGCTACGAGCAGTACTTC	CASSPGRGPGYEQYF	TRBJ2-7	TRBV11-3	medium-sized	.
TGTGCCAGCAGCTTAAGGGGGGGACTAGCTGGCACAGATACGCAGTATTTT	CASSLRGGLAGTDTQYF	TRBJ2-3	TRBV9	few	TRBD2
TGTGCCAGTAGTAGTTATGGGACCCCCGAGCGGGTGAAGCAGTTCTTC	CASSSYGTPERVKQFF	TRBJ2-1	TRBV19	.	.